A single sample gave rise to the 30 T cell receptor beta chains below, sequenced in a study of cytomegalovirus exposure and HLA in healthy donors. Vbeta (60) and Jbeta (13) primers were used in the PCR. Measured with immunoSEQ multiplex PCR; TCRdb has only the in-frame clones, and not every one. The data show 100,000 to 120,000 clones, 60% to 80% seen once. Material for sequencing was PBMCs. These receptors all come from a man in his late teens or twenties in good health and CMV-seropositive.

A note on this clone: The sample contains more than one DNA sequence encoding this CDR3. This chain's CDR3 is CSVRGYEVNSPLHF. Here the CDR3 DNA reads TGCAGTGTCCGGGGGTACGAGGTTAATTCACCCCTCCACTTT. The rearrangement links TRBV29-1 to TRBJ1-6; maybe TRBD1 (5 bases). CDR1 SQVTM and CDR2 ANQGSEA come from the germline V gene. The CDR3 runs 14 residues.

This clone was observed a handful of times. CDR3 DNA: TGTGCCATCACCGGGACAGTGGGGGCTGAGCAGTTCTTC. This codes for CAITGTVGAEQFF. The V gene is TRBV10-3, the J gene TRBJ2-1, with 7 bases aligning to TRBD1. From germline, CDR1 is ENHRY and CDR2 SYGVKD. The CDR3 contains 13 residues. Trimming at V came to 7 bases and at J to 9 bases, leaving 9 bases not matched to a gene.

The chain is built from TRBV5-4 and TRBJ1-2; tentatively, D is TRBD1 (5 bases). The CDR3 spans 14 residues. CDR1 is SGHNT and CDR2 is YYREEE in the germline V gene (reference sequence). V lost 1 base and J lost 7, with 14 bases in between. CDR3 region: CASSLPGLGGGYTF. The CDR3 coding sequence is TGTGCCAGCAGCTTGCCGGGACTGGGTGGTGGCTACACCTTC.

This chain uses TRBV28 with TRBJ1-5, with a weak D call TRBD1 (6 bases). CDR1 and CDR2 from the germline V gene are MDHEN and SYDVKM. Trimming left V 5 bases short and J 5 bases short, with 16 bases between. There are 15 residues in the CDR3. CDR3 nucleotide sequence: TGTGCCAGCAGTCCAAGGGGGACCGTGGATCAGCCCCAGCATTTT. It yields the protein CASSPRGTVDQPQHF.

This chain connects TRBV6-1 to TRBJ2-7, with a possible D match to TRBD1 (6 bases). Trimming shortened V by 2 bases and J by 2 bases, and 25 bases separated the two germline ends. Looked up from germline, CDR1 is MNHNS and CDR2 is SASEGT. The CDR3 is 19 residues long. CDR3 sequence reads: CASSERFGTKGAQTYEQYF. DNA for the CDR3: TGTGCCAGCAGTGAACGGTTTGGGACAAAAGGCGCCCAAACCTACGAGCAGTACTTC.

In its sample, this clone was seen a few times. This sample also contains other DNA sequences that code for the same CDR3. The gene calls are TRBV9 and TRBJ2-7, with 7 bases matching TRBD2. After removal of 4 bases from V and 2 bases from J, the junction contained 6 bases not matched to a gene. This CDR3 has 14 amino acids. Germline V gives CDR1 SGDLS, CDR2 YYNGEE. CDR3 sequence: CASSSGEGTYEQYV. The CDR3 DNA sequence: TGTGCCAGCAGCTCCGGGGAGGGTACCTACGAGCAGTACGTC.

This clone was observed a handful of times. V is TRBV6-1 and J is TRBJ1-1, with no clear D. The CDR3 consists of 8 residues. From germline, CDR1 is MNHNS and CDR2 SASEGT. V lost 7 bases and J lost 11, with 5 bases in between. CDR3 DNA: TGTGCCAGCAATCAGGCTTTCTTT. Protein sequence: CASNQAFF.

The gene calls are TRBV5-1 and TRBJ2-7, with a tentative D call TRBD2 (5 bases). The germline CDR1 and CDR2 sequences are SGHRS and YFSETQ. CDR3 size: 15 residues. Deletions cut 4 bases from V and 0 bases from J, with 14 bases between. In DNA, the CDR3 is TGCGCCAGCAGCCATGCGGGTTTTAGCTCCTACGAGCAGTACGTC. As protein: CASSHAGFSSYEQYV.

V gene TRBV5-1 combines with J gene TRBJ1-2; maybe TRBD1 (6 bases). The length of the CDR3 is 15 residues. The germline V gene encodes CDR1 SGHRS and CDR2 YFSETQ. Deletions cut 4 bases from V and 4 bases from J, with 17 bases between. The CDR3 region is CASSPGQYSGYGYTF. The CDR3 nucleotides read TGCGCCAGCAGCCCCGGACAGTACTCTGGCTATGGCTACACCTTC.

The J gene is TRBJ2-5, the V gene TRBV9; 12 nucleotides agree with TRBD2. The germline V gene encodes CDR1 SGDLS and CDR2 YYNGEE. V trimming: 0 bases; J trimming: 5 bases; junction bases outside the gene matches: 11. The CDR3 spans 18 residues. This chain's CDR3 is CASSVGGTSGGSLETQYF. The CDR3 DNA is TGTGCCAGCAGCGTAGGGGGAACTAGCGGGGGGTCTCTGGAGACCCAGTACTTC.

J is TRBJ1-4 and V is TRBV10-2, with D unresolved. The CDR3 is 13 residues long. Germline V gene sequence: CDR1 WSHSY, CDR2 SAAADI. Trimming cost V 4 bases and J 8 bases, with 11 bases left between them. DNA of the CDR3: TGCGCCAGCAGTGCGCGACCGGGGGAAAAACTGTTTTTT. Protein: CASSARPGEKLFF.

This clone has just a few counts. The chain joins TRBV14 to TRBJ2-6; 8 positions match TRBD1. Per the germline V gene, CDR1 is SGHDN and CDR2 is FVKESK. The V segment lost 3 bases and the J segment 0 bases; nucleotides outside the gene matches: 10. This CDR3 has 19 residues. The DNA of the CDR3 is TGTGCCAGCAGCCATCGGTTGTCCAGGGGGCGCTCTGGGGCCAACGTCCTGACTTTC. It yields the protein CASSHRLSRGRSGANVLTF.

The J gene is TRBJ1-4, the V gene TRBV6-5, with D hard to call. The CDR3 runs 13 residues. V was trimmed by 4 bases and J by 6 bases, leaving 9 bases between them. Germline V gene data show CDR1 as MNHEY and CDR2 as SVGAGI. CDR3 residues: CASSSPVYEKLFF. The DNA of the CDR3 is TGTGCCAGCAGTTCCCCCGTATATGAAAAACTGTTTTTT.

The chain recombines TRBV4-1 with TRBJ1-5, with D possibly matching TRBD1 (5 bases). CDR1 and CDR2 (germline): MGHRA, YSYEKL. The CDR3 sequence is 13 residues long. V was clipped by 8 bases and J by 4 bases, with 12 bases between them. As DNA, the CDR3 is TGCGCCAGCTCCCCGGGACTAAATCAGCCCCAGCATTTT. It encodes CASSPGLNQPQHF.

J is TRBJ2-5 and V is TRBV5-1, with D possibly matching TRBD1 (6 bases). TRBJ2-7 explains the end of the DNA better; the J call may be wrong. The CDR3 totals 14 residues. Germline lookup yields CDR1 SGHRS and CDR2 YFSETQ. The CDR3 loop is CASSLDRVRYEQYF. In DNA form, the CDR3 reads TGCGCCAGCAGCTTGGACAGGGTTAGGTACGAGCAGTACTTC.

This chain links TRBV2 with TRBJ2-7, with 9 bases identical to TRBD1. Germline trimming cut 8 bases from V and 12 bases from J; bases unmatched to any gene: 14. Germline-derived CDR1 and CDR2 are SNHLY and FYNNEI. This CDR3 spans 13 amino acids. The CDR3: CASEMGQGSVLYF. The CDR3 coding sequence is TGTGCCAGCGAGATGGGACAGGGCTCTGTGTTGTACTTC.

This clone has just a few counts. This chain links TRBV15 with TRBJ2-7, with 11 bases matching TRBD2. Germline CDR1 is LNHNV and CDR2 is YYDKDF (reference sequence). This CDR3 region has 22 residues. The J segment lost 6 bases and the V segment lost 1 base, leaving 26 bases of the junction unmatched. CDR3 amino acids: CATSRVPLAGDSILPPAFEQYV. CDR3 nucleotides: TGTGCCACCAGCAGAGTTCCACTAGCGGGGGACTCCATTCTTCCCCCGGCGTTCGAGCAGTACGTC.

The chain employs TRBV29-1 and TRBJ1-1; 7 positions agree with TRBD1. Losses at the gene ends were 5 bases for V and 6 bases for J; bases not matched to a gene: 18. The CDR3 loop spans 16 amino acids. Germline loops: CDR1 SQVTM, CDR2 ANQGSEA. CDR3 DNA sequence: TGCAGCGTTCTCCCTTATCTTGACAGGGATGCCCCTGAAGCTTTCTTT. It encodes CSVLPYLDRDAPEAFF.

V usage is TRBV15 and J usage is TRBJ2-1, with D tentatively TRBD1 (7 bases). CDR1 and CDR2 (germline): LNHNV, YYDKDF (reference sequence). The ends were cut back, 7 bases at V and 3 bases at J, with 13 bases in the middle. This CDR3 is built from 14 residues. The DNA of the CDR3 is TGTGCCACCAACGGGGGACAGAGCTACAATGAGCAGTTCTTC. The encoded protein is CATNGGQSYNEQFF.

CDR3: CASSPRGPSNQPQHF. CDR3 nucleotides: TGTGCCAGCAGTCCCCGAGGGCCCAGTAATCAGCCCCAGCATTTT. The chain uses TRBV2 and TRBJ1-5; D not certain. Germline V gene sequence: CDR1 SNHLY, CDR2 FYNNEI. V shed 5 bases and J shed 4 bases, with 15 bases lying between them. The CDR3 is 15 amino acids. The full variable domain, its missing parts supplied by reference TRBV2 and TRBJ1-5, is EPEVTQTPSHQVTQMGQEVILRCVPISNHLYFYWYRQILGQKVEFLVSFYNNEISEKSEIFDDQFSVERPDGSNFTLKIRSTKLEDSAMYFCASSPRGPSNQPQHFGDGTRLSIL.

In its sample, this clone was seen once. This sequence joins TRBV4-2 and TRBJ2-5; D may be TRBD2 (6 bases). Trimming pared 4 bases from V and 5 bases from J, leaving 17 bases between. CDR3 size: 15 residues. CDR1 and CDR2 (germline): LGHNA, YNFKEQ. The CDR3 is CASSRATQEGETQYF. CDR3 nucleotide sequence: TGTGCCAGCAGCCGAGCTACACAGGAGGGGGAGACCCAGTACTTC.

The chain has TRBV11-3 and TRBJ2-5; TRBD1 is a possible D gene (5 bases). Germline V gene lookup returns CDR1 SGHNT and CDR2 YENEEA. V lost 5 bases and J 4 bases, leaving 8 bases between the germline ends. This CDR3 has 12 residues. The CDR3 protein is CASSPDRETQYF. The CDR3 DNA reads as TGTGCCAGCAGCCCAGACAGAGAGACCCAGTACTTC.

V is TRBV6-5 and J is TRBJ2-5, with a possible D match to TRBD1 (6 bases). The V and J ends lost 6 bases and 2 bases respectively, with 16 bases between them. The CDR3 has 15 amino acids. CDR1 and CDR2 from the germline V gene are MNHEY and SVGAGI. CDR3 amino acids: CASSPRRQAQETQYF. As DNA, the CDR3 is TGTGCCAGCAGCCCCAGGCGACAGGCGCAAGAGACCCAGTACTTC.

The V and J genes are TRBV4-2 and TRBJ2-5, with 8 nucleotides matching TRBD2. J gave up 1 base and V 3 bases, and 7 bases lay outside the gene matches. The CDR3 totals 16 residues. From germline, CDR1 is LGHNA and CDR2 YNFKEQ. The CDR3 sequence is CASSHPSGGLQETQYF. As DNA, the CDR3 is TGTGCCAGCAGCCACCCGAGCGGGGGACTCCAAGAGACCCAGTACTTC.

J is TRBJ2-7 and V is TRBV23-1; 8 nucleotides match TRBD1. TRBV23-1 is given ORF status, its function remaining uncertain. V was pared by 1 base and J by 0 bases, with 5 bases of the junction left unmatched. CDR3 length equals 16 residues. CDR3 nucleotides: TGCGCCAGCAGTCAATTAGACAGGGGATTCTCCTACGAGCAGTACGTC. Protein sequence: CASSQLDRGFSYEQYV.

The chain has TRBV7-2 and TRBJ2-3, with TRBD1 matching 10 bases. The germline CDR1 and CDR2 sequences are SGHTA and FQGNSA. J gave up 2 bases and V 4 bases, and 3 bases lay outside the gene matches. CDR3 size: 15 residues. DNA of the CDR3: TGTGCCAGCAGCTCCGGACAGGGGGACACAGATACGCAGTATTTT. Protein: CASSSGQGDTDTQYF.

This chain joins TRBV7-9 and TRBJ1-2; D unresolved. Trimming took 0 bases from V and 4 from J, leaving 12 bases between them. Germline-derived CDR1 and CDR2 are SEHNR and FQNEAQ (reference sequence). This CDR3 spans 15 amino acids. This chain's CDR3 is CASSLASGVSYGYTF. As DNA, the CDR3 is TGTGCCAGCAGCTTAGCGAGTGGTGTGAGCTATGGCTACACCTTC.

The chain has TRBV6-5 and TRBJ2-2, with 7 bases fitting TRBD2. The CDR3 is made up of 14 amino acids. Trimming cost V 0 bases and J 7 bases; bases outside gene matches: 2. Germline-derived CDR1 and CDR2 are MNHEY and SVGAGI. CDR3 region: CASSYSWGGGELFF. The CDR3 nucleotides are TGTGCCAGCAGTTACTCGTGGGGGGGCGGGGAGCTGTTTTTT.

This clone was found a few times. This chain connects TRBV15 to TRBJ2-6; D perhaps matches TRBD1 (5 bases). Deletions cut 0 bases from V and 0 bases from J, with 6 bases between. Germline V gene lookup returns CDR1 LNHNV and CDR2 YYDKDF (reference sequence). The CDR3 consists of 16 residues. The CDR3 region has the DNA TGTGCCACCAGCAGAGAAGGGGCCTCTGGGGCCAACGTCCTGACTTTC. Translating gives CATSREGASGANVLTF.

This clone was observed a few times. The rearrangement uses TRBV5-6 and TRBJ2-6; 11 bases align to TRBD1. CDR3 length: 17 amino acids. Unmatched junction bases numbered 7, after V lost 4 bases and J lost 4 bases. Germline lookup yields CDR1 SGHDT and CDR2 YYEEEE. The CDR3 sequence: CASSGGQGAKGANVLTF. For the CDR3, the DNA is TGTGCCAGCAGCGGAGGACAGGGGGCGAAAGGGGCCAACGTCCTGACTTTC.